Shown below are 12 T cell receptor beta chains from a single sample sequenced in a study of T cell responses to AZD1222 COVID-19 vaccine. This table comes from immunoSEQ multiplex PCR, and its TCRdb copy is limited to in-frame clones, with some not included. There are about 100,000 clones in the sample; around 87% occur only once, and approximately 16% lies in the top ten. Material: peripheral blood, obtained on day 0 of AZD1222 vaccination. Receptor source: an adult in good health.

This clone was observed once. CDR3 DNA: TGTGCCAGCACCCCCCCGGGGTTATTAGAGCAGTTCTTC. This gives the protein CASTPPGLLEQFF. This rearrangement joins TRBV6-5 to TRBJ2-1, with a weak D call TRBD2 (5 bases). Germline values: CDR1 MNHEY, CDR2 SVGAGI. There are 13 residues in the CDR3. V was shortened by 7 bases and J by 10 bases, with 17 bases between the two germline ends.

The chain uses TRBV4-1 and TRBJ1-1; D may be TRBD1 (5 bases). CDR1 is MGHRA, CDR2 YSYEKL, per germline. The V end lost 2 bases, the J end lost 4 bases, and 17 bases lay between the germline ends. The CDR3 is 16 amino acids. CDR3 nucleotide sequence: TGCGCCAGCAGCCAAAGTCCCCAGGGTCTGACCACTGAAGCTTTCTTT. Its translation is CASSQSPQGLTTEAFF.

The V and J genes are TRBV18 and TRBJ2-2, with 8 bases that match TRBD2. Germline trimming cut 3 bases from V and 5 bases from J; bases unmatched to any gene: 5. Germline-derived CDR1 and CDR2 are KGHSH and LQKENI. CDR3 length equals 15 residues. The CDR3 bases are TGTGCCAGCTCACCGGGTAGCGGGACGACCGGGGAGCTGTTTTTT. It yields the protein CASSPGSGTTGELFF.

The chain links TRBV7-5 to TRBJ2-3; the listed D gene, TRBD2, was not tested against the DNA. TRBV7-5 is termed a pseudogene. CDR3 length: 22 amino acids. CDR3 sequence (DNA): TGTGCCAGAAGCTTAATACGATCCCTAGCGGGAGGGCCGGATACTAGCACAGATACGCAGTATTTT. Its protein product is CARSLIRSLAGGPDTSTDTQYF.

The chain joins TRBV4-2 to TRBJ1-3; D may be TRBD1 (5 bases). V was pared by 4 bases and J by 4 bases, with 23 bases between. The germline V gene encodes CDR1 LGHNA and CDR2 YNFKEQ. The CDR3 spans 18 residues. In DNA form, the CDR3 reads TGTGCCAGCAGCCCCTCCCCGGGGGGGGGAAGTAAGGGAAACACCATATATTTT. It yields the protein CASSPSPGGGSKGNTIYF.

This rearrangement joins TRBV24-1 to TRBJ1-6, with D possibly TRBD1 on 5 matching bases. V lost 2 bases to trimming and J lost 7 bases, with 11 bases between them. The V gene's germline CDR1 is KGHDR and CDR2 SFDVKD. The CDR3 has 15 residues. For the CDR3, the DNA is TGTGCCACCAGTGATTCTGGCAGGGACAATTCACCCCTCCACTTT. Amino acid sequence: CATSDSGRDNSPLHF.

The J gene is TRBJ1-1, the V gene TRBV2; TRBD1 agrees at 7 bases. The CDR3 is 13 residues long. V lost 6 bases, J lost 7 bases, and 8 bases stayed unmatched. Germline V gene lookup returns CDR1 SNHLY and CDR2 FYNNEI. CDR3 residues: CASRQTGTIEAFF. The CDR3 DNA reads TGTGCCAGCAGACAGACAGGGACCATTGAAGCTTTCTTT. Variable domain in full (rest from reference TRBV2 and TRBJ1-1): EPEVTQTPSHQVTQMGQEVILRCVPISNHLYFYWYRQILGQKVEFLVSFYNNEISEKSEIFDDQFSVERPDGSNFTLKIRSTKLEDSAMYFCASRQTGTIEAFFGQGTRLTVV.

CDR3 sequence (DNA): TGTGCCATCAGTGATGGAAACACCATATATTTT. It yields the protein CAISDGNTIYF. V and J are TRBV10-3 and TRBJ1-3; no definite D call. The CDR3 has 11 amino acids. Trimming took 3 bases from V and 3 from J, leaving 0 bases between them. Per germline, CDR1 ENHRY and CDR2 SYGVKD.

The genes are TRBV12-3 or TRBV12-4 and TRBJ1-2; D is unresolved. Trimming took off 5 bases at V and 6 bases at J, with 4 bases between the two ends. The CDR3 contains 10 residues. The CDR3, as DNA: TGTGCCAGCAGTATTGATGGCTACACCTTC. Its translation is CASSIDGYTF.

This clone has a handful of counts. This chain uses TRBV27 with TRBJ2-7, with 8 positions matching TRBD2. V lost 6 bases and J lost 4; bases outside the gene matches: 14. The CDR3 covers 16 residues. Germline V CDR1 and CDR2: MNHEY, SMNVEV (reference sequence). The CDR3 loop is CASRPLVGTRIYEQYF. For the CDR3, the DNA is TGTGCCAGCAGACCACTCGTCGGGACTAGGATATACGAGCAGTACTTC.

This clone showed up just a few times. The chain recombines TRBV7-2 with TRBJ2-1; 7 bases line up with TRBD2. V gave up 1 base and J gave up 6 bases; unmatched junction bases: 3. Germline lookup yields CDR1 SGHTA and CDR2 FQGNSA. The CDR3 runs to 14 residues. CDR3 amino acids: CASSLGGSSNEQFF. CDR3 coding DNA: TGTGCCAGCAGCTTAGGCGGGAGCAGCAATGAGCAGTTCTTC.

This chain joins TRBV7-9 and TRBJ1-2, with a tentative D call TRBD1 (5 bases). V lost 1 base to trimming and J lost 0 bases, with 9 bases between them. The CDR3 is made up of 15 amino acids. The germline V gene has CDR1 SEHNR and CDR2 FQNEAQ (reference sequence). The CDR3 DNA reads TGTGCCAGCAGCTTAGAGGGGAGGACTAACTATGGCTACACCTTC. Protein: CASSLEGRTNYGYTF.